This section outlines one T cell receptor beta chain sequence together with its context. Its antigen is undetermined. A much larger clone differs from this one at a single base, so this may be a read error. Genomic DNA was employed as the template in profiling TCR beta VDJ and CDR3. MiXCR, run by TCRdb on the reads, gives a single entry per CDR3 protein. The sample lists about 140,000 distinct CDR3 sequences, 41% occurring once. The CDR3 loop spans 17 amino acids. The germline CDR1 and CDR2 sequences are MNHNS and SASEGT. Between the trimmed V and J ends, which lost 1 base and 6 bases, there was a span of 19 bases. These data belong to a study of CD8+CD57+ T cells in acquired aplastic anemia. The overall study: DNA recovered from sorted CD4+ and CD8+ cells had a mean of about 3 ug. The study, taken as a whole, reports: A significant difference in CD8+ Simpson's diversity between patients and controls was not found.

The chain employs TRBV6-1 and TRBJ1-5, with a tentative D call TRBD1 (6 bases). Specimen: sorted CD4+, CD8+, or CD8+CD57+ T cells (not recorded which) from PBMCs. The sequence was collected from a human donor in good health, serving as a control. CDR3 residues: CASSEGETGRGGQPQHF. CDR3 DNA sequence: TGTGCCAGCAGTGAAGGAGAGACAGGCCGAGGGGGTCAGCCCCAGCATTTT.